These 14 T cell receptor beta chains originate from one sample sequenced in a study of T and B cells in COVID-19 patients. BIOMED2 TRB-A/B primer pools were used in multiplex TRB PCR. TCRdb ran MiXCR on the multiplex PCR reads and lists one entry per CDR3 protein. The sample contains roughly 21,000 distinct CDR3 sequences, more than 30% of which appear only once. From blood, about 250-500 ng of genomic DNA served as TRB template. The sample comprised blood. These receptors were obtained from a human donor who had recovered from COVID-19.

The CDR3 DNA is TGTGCCAGCAGTTCAGGGACAGGGGGAACTAGCACAGATACGCAGTATTTT. This translates into CASSSGTGGTSTDTQYF. The chain combines TRBV11-3 with TRBJ2-3; 11 bases match TRBD1. V shed 6 bases, J shed 0 bases, and the junction held 8 bases outside the gene matches. The CDR3 is made up of 17 amino acids. Germline CDR1 and CDR2: SGHNT and YENEEA.

This clonotype occurred a few times. The chain combines TRBV5-1 with TRBJ2-6, with TRBD1 identical over 10 bases. CDR3 length: 21 amino acids. The germline gives CDR1 SGHRS, CDR2 YFSETQ. Trimming at V came to 1 base and at J to 4 bases, leaving 17 bases not matched to a gene. As DNA, the CDR3 is TGCGCCAGCAGCTTGATAGGTATCGGGACAGGGGTCTCTTCGGGGGCCAACGTCCTGACTTTC. Residues: CASSLIGIGTGVSSGANVLTF. Supplemented by reference TRBV5-1 and TRBJ2-6, the full variable domain reads KAGVTQTPRYLIKTRGQQVTLSCSPISGHRSVSWYQQTPGQGLQFLFEYFSETQRNKGNFPGRFSGRQFSNSRSEMNVSTLELGDSALYLCASSLIGIGTGVSSGANVLTFGAGSRLTVL.

This clonotype was counted many times. J is TRBJ2-5 and V is TRBV18, with 10 bases matching TRBD2. The junction had 1 base not matched to a gene; V was cut back by 3 bases and J by 0 bases. The germline V gene encodes CDR1 KGHSH and CDR2 LQKENI. This CDR3 has 15 residues. The CDR3 DNA reads as TGTGCCAGCTCACCCCTAGCGGGGGACCAAGAGACCCAGTACTTC. Protein sequence: CASSPLAGDQETQYF.

V and J are TRBV27 and TRBJ2-7, with D perhaps TRBD1 (6 bases). With 8 bases removed from V and 0 bases from J, the gap between germline ends came to 14 bases. The CDR3 consists of 14 residues. Germline-derived CDR1 and CDR2 are MNHEY and SMNVEV (reference sequence). CDR3 bases: TGTGCCAGCGGTCAACGGACAGTCTCCTACGAGCAGTACTTC. Translating gives CASGQRTVSYEQYF.

This clonotype was picked up many times. The genes are TRBV12-3 or TRBV12-4 and TRBJ1-6; D not resolved. V lost 6 bases to trimming and J lost 7 bases, with 7 bases between them. This CDR3 contains 12 residues. CDR3 DNA sequence: TGTGCCAGCAGCCATCACAATTCACCCCTCCACTTT. Protein product: CASSHHNSPLHF.

There are many counts of this clonotype. V is TRBV19 and J is TRBJ2-7; a weak D match, TRBD1 (5 bases). The CDR3 has 17 amino acids. From germline, CDR1 is LNHDA and CDR2 SQIVND (reference sequence). V lost 1 base and J 5 bases, leaving 21 bases between the germline ends. DNA for the CDR3: TGTGCCAGTAGTATAGCGCCCCCCGGACAACCCCTGGACGAGCAGTACTTC. Protein: CASSIAPPGQPLDEQYF.

This clonotype was counted between two and nine times. V and J are TRBV15 and TRBJ1-2; D gene ambiguous. CDR1 and CDR2 (germline): LNHNV, YYDKDF (reference sequence). The CDR3 runs to 15 residues. V was shortened by 0 bases and J by 3 bases, with 11 bases between the two germline ends. CDR3 in DNA: TGTGCCACCAGCAGAGAAGGCAGGTTCTACTATGGCTACACCTTC. This codes for CATSREGRFYYGYTF.

The chain has TRBV7-4 and TRBJ1-4; D ambiguous. The germline V gene encodes CDR1 SGHVT and CDR2 SQSDAQ. The CDR3 runs to 16 residues. V was clipped by 5 bases and J by 0 bases, with 13 bases between them. CDR3 bases: TGTGCCAGCAGCCCCAGTATCCTCTCAACTAATGAAAAACTGTTTTTT. It specifies CASSPSILSTNEKLFF.

This clonotype was detected a few times. V gene TRBV6-6 combines with J gene TRBJ1-5; D possibly corresponds to TRBD1 (6 bases). Germline-derived CDR1 and CDR2 are MNHNY and SVGAGI (reference sequence). The germline V and J ends were trimmed by 2 bases and 3 bases, with 14 bases remaining between them. The CDR3 consists of 16 residues. CDR3 sequence reads: CASSYAVGGANQPQHF. Written as DNA, the CDR3 is TGTGCCAGCAGTTACGCCGTGGGGGGGGCCAATCAGCCCCAGCATTTT.

By sample share, this clonotype is medium-sized. The V gene is TRBV19, the J gene TRBJ2-2; possibly TRBD2 for D (7 bases). The germline V gene encodes CDR1 LNHDA and CDR2 SQIVND (reference sequence). The V gene lost 5 bases and the J gene lost 4 bases, with 14 bases spanning the gap. The CDR3 is 15 residues long. CDR3 loop: CASSPPGEGTGELFF. CDR3 nucleotides: TGTGCCAGTAGTCCCCCAGGGGAGGGCACCGGGGAGCTGTTTTTT.

The chain combines TRBV11-3 with TRBJ2-3, with TRBD1 matching 7 bases. Germline lookup yields CDR1 SGHNT and CDR2 YENEEA. This CDR3 comprises 12 residues. Trimming at V came to 5 bases and at J to 9 bases, leaving 5 bases not matched to a gene. The CDR3 loop reads CASSVDRLTQYF. As DNA, the CDR3 is TGTGCCAGCAGCGTGGACAGGTTGACGCAGTATTTT.

V is TRBV24-1 and J is TRBJ2-5; D unclear. This CDR3 comprises 15 residues. Germline CDR1 and CDR2: KGHDR and SFDVKD. The V and J ends lost 4 bases and 4 bases respectively, with 15 bases between them. CDR3 residues: CATSEPGSLGETQYF. Here the CDR3 DNA reads TGTGCCACCAGTGAACCCGGTTCCCTCGGAGAGACCCAGTACTTC.

A few counts support this clonotype. The gene calls are TRBV11-3 and TRBJ2-1; TRBD2 matches 12 bases. There are 17 residues in the CDR3. The ends lost 10 bases at V and 0 bases at J; junction bases unmatched: 10. The germline CDR1 and CDR2 sequences are SGHNT and YENEEA. The CDR3 protein is CATRGTSGGSSYNEQFF. In nucleotides, the CDR3 is TGTGCCACCAGGGGCACTAGCGGGGGGAGCTCCTACAATGAGCAGTTCTTC.

This clonotype was detected a few times. The gene calls are TRBV6-6 and TRBJ2-7; D not certain. The germline V gene encodes CDR1 MNHNY and CDR2 SVGAGI (reference sequence). Trimming left V 5 bases short and J 3 bases short, with 2 bases between. This CDR3 spans 10 amino acids. CDR3: CASSNYEQYF. CDR3 bases: TGTGCCAGCAGTAACTACGAGCAGTACTTC.